The 28 T cell receptor beta chains reported below all come from one sample, sequenced in a study of beta chain features in type 1 diabetes. Investigators reverse transcribed all isolated RNA, so they sequenced expressed TCRB transcripts. TCRdb's table, derived via immunoSEQ multiplex PCR, lists solely in-frame clones and lacks some. The sample has hundreds of thousands of clones; approximately 12% are singletons. Sequencing was done on a sample of naive CD4+ T cells from blood. Receptors were obtained from a young man in good health.

This clone has more than one count but fewer than ten. V is TRBV28 and J is TRBJ2-2; D gene ambiguous. The CDR3 is 12 amino acids. Per germline, CDR1 MDHEN and CDR2 SYDVKM. The ends were cut back, 3 bases at V and 5 bases at J, with 4 bases in the middle. The CDR3 DNA is TGTGCCAGCAGTTTCAGAACCGGGGAGCTGTTTTTT. It specifies CASSFRTGELFF.

This clone was detected only a few times. The chain carries TRBV6-1 and TRBJ2-1, with TRBD2 matching 11 bases. This CDR3 is built from 16 residues. CDR1 and CDR2 from the germline V gene are MNHNS and SASEGT. With V trimmed by 4 bases and J by 7 bases, 9 bases remained unmatched. The CDR3, as DNA: TGTGCCAGCAGTGGGTTAGCGGGGGGGACTTGGAATGAGCAGTTCTTC. Its translation is CASSGLAGGTWNEQFF.

This clone was found a few times. This chain links TRBV30 with TRBJ1-1; 8 nucleotides match TRBD1. This CDR3 is 14 amino acids long. V was pared by 5 bases and J by 2 bases, with 7 bases of the junction left unmatched. The germline V gene encodes CDR1 GTSNPN and CDR2 SVGIG (reference sequence). The CDR3 DNA sequence: TGTGCCTGGGGACGACAGGGGCCCAACACTGAAGCTTTCTTT. This gives the protein CAWGRQGPNTEAFF.

This clone was detected only a few times. The rearrangement joins TRBV28 to TRBJ1-5; D is undetermined. V was pared by 2 bases and J by 2 bases, with 13 bases between. The CDR3 loop spans 16 amino acids. Germline V gene data show CDR1 as MDHEN and CDR2 as SYDVKM. CDR3 protein: CASSLLLLGGNQPQHF. As DNA, the CDR3 is TGTGCCAGCAGTTTACTCTTGTTGGGAGGCAATCAGCCCCAGCATTTT.

The rearrangement links TRBV30 to TRBJ2-3; the D gene is possibly TRBD1 (5 bases). The V gene lost 2 bases and the J gene lost 8 bases, with 14 bases spanning the gap. This CDR3 is 13 amino acids long. In germline, CDR1 is GTSNPN, CDR2 SVGIG (reference sequence). CDR3: CAWSFTGTITQYF. DNA for the CDR3: TGTGCCTGGAGTTTTACAGGAACCATTACGCAGTATTTT.

This clone occurred a few times. The V and J genes are TRBV11-1 and TRBJ2-7; TRBD1 agrees at 10 bases. The ends lost 4 bases at V and 2 bases at J; junction bases unmatched: 5. CDR1 SGHAT and CDR2 FQDESV come from the germline V gene (reference sequence). CDR3 length: 15 residues. CDR3 in amino acids: CASSSTGQGTYEQYF. Written as DNA, the CDR3 is TGTGCCAGCAGCTCCACGGGACAGGGGACCTACGAGCAGTACTTC.

A few counts support this clone. The rearrangement uses TRBV6-5 and TRBJ2-7; 8 bases are a match to TRBD2. Trimming at V came to 6 bases and at J to 6 bases, leaving 7 bases not matched to a gene. The CDR3 loop spans 13 amino acids. In germline, CDR1 is MNHEY, CDR2 SVGAGI. The DNA for the CDR3 is TGTGCCAGCAGGGATAGCGGGATCGCCGAGCAGTACTTC. Protein product: CASRDSGIAEQYF.

This chain uses TRBV19 with TRBJ2-5, with 7 bases aligning to TRBD1. Trimming cost V 4 bases and J 3 bases; bases outside gene matches: 5. Looked up from germline, CDR1 is LNHDA and CDR2 is SQIVND (reference sequence). The CDR3 loop spans 14 amino acids. The CDR3 region has the DNA TGTGCCAGTAGTAGGGGACAGCATAAAGAGACCCAGTACTTC. This encodes CASSRGQHKETQYF.

The V and J genes are TRBV4-1 and TRBJ2-7, with TRBD1 matching 9 bases. The CDR3 has 15 residues. The germline V gene encodes CDR1 MGHRA and CDR2 YSYEKL. With 0 bases clipped from V and 4 bases from J, the junction kept 4 bases outside the gene matches. CDR3 in DNA: TGCGCCAGCAGCCAAGATAGACAGGGGGGGTACGAGCAGTACTTC. Its protein product is CASSQDRQGGYEQYF.

There are a few counts of this clone. V and J are TRBV7-2 and TRBJ2-5, with a tentative D call TRBD1 (6 bases). The DNA matches TRBJ2-7 better at its end, which makes the J call doubtful. This CDR3 has 13 residues. CDR1 and CDR2 from the germline V gene are SGHTA and FQGNSA. As DNA, the CDR3 is TGTGCCAGCAACGGTGGACAGCCCTACGAGCAGTACTTC. It specifies CASNGGQPYEQYF.

The chain couples TRBV7-2 to TRBJ1-2, with 7 bases that match TRBD1. With 1 base clipped from V and 5 bases from J, the junction kept 1 base outside the gene matches. In germline, CDR1 is SGHTA, CDR2 FQGNSA. This CDR3 contains 13 residues. The CDR3 DNA is TGTGCCAGCAGCTTAGGGACAGGATATGGCTACACCTTC. This codes for CASSLGTGYGYTF.

This clone appeared a few times. The genes are TRBV5-8 and TRBJ2-7; TRBD1 agrees at 7 bases. J was trimmed by 4 bases and V by 3 bases; bases with no gene match: 10. This CDR3 has 15 amino acids. Germline V CDR1 and CDR2: SGHTS, YDEGEE. CDR3 DNA sequence: TGTGCCAGCAGCTCCGCCCGCAGGGGGATTTACGAGCAGTACTTC. This translates into CASSSARRGIYEQYF.

There are a few counts of this clone. CDR3 DNA: TGTGCCAGCAGCCGTAGACTAGCGGGAGGACTCGAGACCCAGTACTTC. It codes for CASSRRLAGGLETQYF. The chain combines TRBV14 with TRBJ2-5; 13 bases map to TRBD2. The germline CDR1 and CDR2 sequences are SGHDN and FVKESK. The CDR3 loop spans 16 amino acids. After removal of 4 bases from V and 5 bases from J, the junction contained 7 bases not matched to a gene.

This clone was seen a handful of times. Different DNA sequences within this sample yield the same CDR3. The chain recombines TRBV14 with TRBJ2-7; D remains unclear. With 1 base removed from V and 4 bases from J, the gap between germline ends came to 2 bases. This CDR3 comprises 11 residues. CDR1 and CDR2 from the germline V gene are SGHDN and FVKESK. The CDR3 nucleotides are TGTGCCAGCAGCCAAGCTTACGAGCAGTACTTC. This gives the protein CASSQAYEQYF.

CDR3: CASTRTGNYGYTF. The DNA of the CDR3 is TGTGCCAGCACCAGAACAGGGAACTATGGCTACACCTTC. The V call is TRBV6-5, the J call TRBJ1-2; D may be TRBD1 (6 bases). In germline, CDR1 is MNHEY, CDR2 SVGAGI. There are 13 residues in the CDR3. Trimming shortened V by 7 bases and J by 2 bases, and 11 bases separated the two germline ends.

V and J are TRBV7-2 and TRBJ1-2; D gene uncertain. The CDR3 is 14 amino acids. V lost 3 bases and J lost 5, with 13 bases in between. CDR1 and CDR2 (germline): SGHTA, FQGNSA. The CDR3 DNA reads as TGTGCCAGCAGCTTCTCGAAGTGGCAATATGGCTACACCTTC. Its protein product is CASSFSKWQYGYTF.

The V call is TRBV5-6, the J call TRBJ2-5; TRBD1 matches at 7 bases. Per germline, CDR1 SGHDT and CDR2 YYEEEE. This CDR3 has 15 amino acids. Trimming took 3 bases from V and 1 from J; bases not matched to a gene: 6. CDR3 loop: CASSSLDRPQETQYF. The CDR3 DNA is TGTGCCAGCAGCTCCCTGGACAGGCCCCAAGAGACCCAGTACTTC.

This sequence joins TRBV5-1 and TRBJ1-1, with D possibly TRBD1 on 5 matching bases. The CDR3 totals 15 residues. Germline assignment: CDR1 SGHRS and CDR2 YFSETQ. V was cut by 3 bases and J by 3 bases, with 15 bases left in between. The CDR3 DNA reads as TGCGCCAGCAGCTGGGGCGTCAGGGTGGACACTGAAGCTTTCTTT. Translation: CASSWGVRVDTEAFF.

This chain connects TRBV15 to TRBJ2-3; 8 positions agree with TRBD1. V was clipped by 8 bases and J by 2 bases; unmatched bases: 9. Germline lookup yields CDR1 LNHNV and CDR2 YYDKDF (reference sequence). This CDR3 contains 15 residues. CDR3 residues: CATGYGQGATDTQYF. Here the CDR3 DNA reads TGTGCCACCGGATATGGGCAGGGGGCCACAGATACGCAGTATTTT. The whole variable domain, filled in from reference TRBV15 and TRBJ2-3, reads DAMVIQNPRYQVTQFGKPVTLSCSQTLNHNVMYWYQQKSSQAPKLLFHYYDKDFNNEADTPDNFQSRRPNTSFCFLDIRSPGLGDTAMYLCATGYGQGATDTQYFGPGTRLTVL.

About this clone: Other DNA sequences within the sample encode an identical CDR3. V gene TRBV7-2 combines with J gene TRBJ1-1; 7 nucleotides align to TRBD1. Per germline, CDR1 SGHTA and CDR2 FQGNSA. Unmatched junction bases numbered 5, after V lost 5 bases and J lost 2 bases. The CDR3 runs to 14 residues. The CDR3 DNA follows: TGTGCCAGCAGCCCCCGACAGGGTAACACTGAAGCTTTCTTT. It encodes CASSPRQGNTEAFF. The complete variable domain, with remaining parts taken from reference TRBV7-2 and TRBJ1-1, reads GAGVSQSPSNKVTEKGKDVELRCDPISGHTALYWYRQSLGQGLEFLIYFQGNSAPDKSGLPSDRFSAERTGGSVSTLTIQRTQQEDSAVYLCASSPRQGNTEAFFGQGTRLTVV.

This chain joins TRBV30 and TRBJ1-1, with D tentatively TRBD1 (5 bases). V was shortened by 3 bases and J by 4 bases, with 12 bases between the two germline ends. This CDR3 has 13 residues. Per the germline V gene, CDR1 is GTSNPN and CDR2 is SVGIG (reference sequence). Here the CDR3 DNA reads TGTGCCTGGAGGGTAGGGGTTAGCACTGAAGCTTTCTTT. Translating gives CAWRVGVSTEAFF.

This rearrangement joins TRBV19 to TRBJ1-2, with TRBD1 matching over 7 bases. V was clipped by 5 bases and J by 7 bases; unmatched bases: 4. The CDR3 extends over 12 amino acids. Germline V CDR1 and CDR2: LNHDA, SQIVND (reference sequence). CDR3 sequence reads: CASSSGQRGYTF. The CDR3 DNA is TGTGCCAGTAGTTCGGGACAGCGTGGCTACACCTTC.

There are a few counts of this clone. The chain recombines TRBV23-1 with TRBJ1-1; D unclear. TRBV23-1 falls under the ORF class, with uncertain function. The V end was cut by 6 bases, the J end by 5 bases, with 10 bases between. This CDR3 comprises 12 residues. This CDR3 is CASSQRRTEAFF. DNA of the CDR3: TGCGCCAGCAGCCAGAGGCGGACTGAAGCTTTCTTT.

In its sample, this clone was seen a few times. The rearrangement joins TRBV20-1 to TRBJ2-7; tentative D call: TRBD1 (5 bases). V shed 5 bases and J shed 1 base, with 6 bases lying between them. This CDR3 contains 11 residues. Germline lookup yields CDR1 DFQATT and CDR2 SNEGSKA (reference sequence). The CDR3 spells CSARQSYEQYF. DNA for the CDR3: TGCAGTGCTCGACAGTCCTACGAGCAGTACTTC.

This clone was detected only a few times. This chain links TRBV9 with TRBJ1-1; D is perhaps TRBD1 (5 bases). V was cut by 4 bases and J by 1 base, with 20 bases left in between. Germline-derived CDR1 and CDR2 are SGDLS and YYNGEE. CDR3 length equals 17 residues. CDR3 sequence: CASSPRTGASGNTEAFF. The CDR3 bases are TGTGCCAGCAGCCCCAGAACAGGTGCTAGTGGGAACACTGAAGCTTTCTTT.

The chain has TRBV29-1 and TRBJ2-1; perhaps TRBD2 as D (5 bases). V dropped 7 bases and J dropped 4 bases, with 23 bases sitting between them. The CDR3 runs to 16 residues. Germline loops: CDR1 SQVTM, CDR2 ANQGSEA. In DNA, the CDR3 is TGCAGCGGACTGTTGGCTCCCGGACCGGGATACAATGAGCAGTTCTTC. This sequence encodes CSGLLAPGPGYNEQFF.

This clone was seen a few times. The rearrangement uses TRBV4-3 and TRBJ2-5, with D hard to call. The CDR3 spans 14 residues. Trimming shortened V by 0 bases and J by 2 bases, and 7 bases separated the two germline ends. CDR1 and CDR2 from the germline V gene are LGHNA and YSLEER. CDR3 nucleotide sequence: TGCGCCAGCAGCCAAGAAGAGTATCAAGAGACCCAGTACTTC. This translates into CASSQEEYQETQYF.

The CDR3: CASSSGQGFYGYTF. CDR3 bases: TGCGCCAGCAGCTCCGGCCAGGGGTTTTACGGCTACACCTTC. V usage is TRBV5-1 and J usage is TRBJ1-2; TRBD1 is a possible D gene (6 bases). The CDR3 covers 14 residues. The V end was cut by 3 bases, the J end by 8 bases, with 17 bases between. Germline CDR1 SGHRS, CDR2 YFSETQ.